The clone carrying this TCR beta chain has at least ten counts. Both TRBC1 and TRBC2 were covered by a beta constant-region primer of two equimolar oligonucleotides. Nested alpha and beta constant-region primers with the SP2 primer drove four PCR rounds on ligated cDNA. The cDNA 3' end received a ligated single-stranded oligonucleotide carrying the SP2 primer and a 12-nucleotide UMI. TCRdb used MiXCR to reprocess the UMI-ligation and nested PCR reads, holding one entry per CDR3 protein. The sample has 80,000 to 95,000 distinct CDR3 sequences; approximately 9.2% are singletons. These data are taken from a study of naive and memory T cell subsets. This clonotype was obtained from a human donor in good health. Sequencing used naive CD8+ T cells from blood.

CDR3 region: CASSVEGENYNEQFF. The CDR3 DNA reads as TGTGCCAGCAGCGTGGAGGGCGAAAACTACAATGAGCAGTTCTTC. The chain recombines TRBV9 with TRBJ2-1, with D maybe TRBD2 (6 bases). The V and J ends lost 2 bases and 3 bases respectively, with 12 bases between them. The germline V gene encodes CDR1 SGDLS and CDR2 YYNGEE. This CDR3 spans 15 amino acids.